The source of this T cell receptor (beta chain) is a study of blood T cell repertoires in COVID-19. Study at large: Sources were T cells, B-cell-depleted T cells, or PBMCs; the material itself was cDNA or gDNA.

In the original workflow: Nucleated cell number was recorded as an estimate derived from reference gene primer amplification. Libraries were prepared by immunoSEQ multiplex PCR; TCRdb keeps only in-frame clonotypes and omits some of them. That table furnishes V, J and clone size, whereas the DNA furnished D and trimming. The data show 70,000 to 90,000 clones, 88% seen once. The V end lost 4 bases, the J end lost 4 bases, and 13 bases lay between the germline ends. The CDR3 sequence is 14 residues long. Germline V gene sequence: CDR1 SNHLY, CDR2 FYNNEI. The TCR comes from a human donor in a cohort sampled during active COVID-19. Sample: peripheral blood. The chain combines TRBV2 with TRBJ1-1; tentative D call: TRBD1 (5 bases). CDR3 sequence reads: CASSVGAGVTEAFF. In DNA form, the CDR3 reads TGTGCCAGCAGTGTAGGGGCAGGAGTCACTGAAGCTTTCTTT.